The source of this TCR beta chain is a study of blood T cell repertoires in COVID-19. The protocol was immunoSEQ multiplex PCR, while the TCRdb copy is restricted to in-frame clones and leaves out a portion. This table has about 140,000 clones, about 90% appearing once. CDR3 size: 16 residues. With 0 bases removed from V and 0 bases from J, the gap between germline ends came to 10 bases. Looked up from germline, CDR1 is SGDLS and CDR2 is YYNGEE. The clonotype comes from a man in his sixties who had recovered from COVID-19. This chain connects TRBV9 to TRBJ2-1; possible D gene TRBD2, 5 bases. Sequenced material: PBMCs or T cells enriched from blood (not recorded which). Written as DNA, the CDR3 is TGTGCCAGCAGCGTAGGGGCGAGCGGCTCCTACAATGAGCAGTTCTTC. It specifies CASSVGASGSYNEQFF.